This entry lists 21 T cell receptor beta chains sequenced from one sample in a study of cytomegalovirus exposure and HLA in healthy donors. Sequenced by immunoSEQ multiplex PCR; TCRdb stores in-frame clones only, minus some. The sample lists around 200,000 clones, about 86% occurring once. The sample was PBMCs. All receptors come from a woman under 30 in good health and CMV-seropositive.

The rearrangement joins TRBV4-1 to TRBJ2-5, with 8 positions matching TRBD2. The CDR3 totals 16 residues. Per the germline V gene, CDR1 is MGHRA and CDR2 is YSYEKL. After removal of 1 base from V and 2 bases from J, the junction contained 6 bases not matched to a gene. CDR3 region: CASSQGISGAQETQYF. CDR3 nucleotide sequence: TGCGCCAGCAGCCAAGGGATTAGCGGGGCACAAGAGACCCAGTACTTC.

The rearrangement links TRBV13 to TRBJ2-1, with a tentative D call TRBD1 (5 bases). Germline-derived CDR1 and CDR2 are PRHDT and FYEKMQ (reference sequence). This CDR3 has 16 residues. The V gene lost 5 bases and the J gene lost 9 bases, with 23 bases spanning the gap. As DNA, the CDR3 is TGTGCCAGCAGCCGAGACAGTTCCCGCTACATCTGTGAGCAGTTCTTC. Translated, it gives CASSRDSSRYICEQFF.

The chain's CDR3 is CASSSVLGGPGETQYF. The CDR3 nucleotides read TGTGCCAGCAGCTCCGTTTTGGGGGGGCCAGGAGAGACCCAGTACTTC. The V and J genes are TRBV7-2 and TRBJ2-5, with a possible D match to TRBD2 (7 bases). CDR3 length equals 16 residues. V shed 4 bases and J shed 4 bases, with 19 bases lying between them. Germline V gives CDR1 SGHTA, CDR2 FQGNSA.

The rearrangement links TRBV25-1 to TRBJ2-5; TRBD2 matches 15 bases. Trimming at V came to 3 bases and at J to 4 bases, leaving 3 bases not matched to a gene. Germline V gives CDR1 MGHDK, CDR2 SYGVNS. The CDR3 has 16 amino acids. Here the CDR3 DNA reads TGTGCCAGCAGTGACCCGGGACTAGCGGGGGGAGAGACCCAGTACTTC. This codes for CASSDPGLAGGETQYF.

The CDR3 DNA follows: TGTGCCAGCAGCTTAGTCGGCGCAGGGGGTTCTAGGGAGCAGTACTTC. This encodes CASSLVGAGGSREQYF. The rearrangement uses TRBV7-2 and TRBJ2-7; TRBD1 agrees at 7 bases. V trimming: 1 base; J trimming: 7 bases; junction bases outside the gene matches: 13. Looked up from germline, CDR1 is SGHTA and CDR2 is FQGNSA. The CDR3 length is 16 residues.

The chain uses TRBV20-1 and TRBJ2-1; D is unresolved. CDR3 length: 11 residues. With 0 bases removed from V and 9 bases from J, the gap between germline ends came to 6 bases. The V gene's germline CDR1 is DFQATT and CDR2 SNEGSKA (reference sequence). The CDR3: CSARDIPEQFF. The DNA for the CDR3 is TGCAGTGCTAGAGATATCCCTGAGCAGTTCTTC.

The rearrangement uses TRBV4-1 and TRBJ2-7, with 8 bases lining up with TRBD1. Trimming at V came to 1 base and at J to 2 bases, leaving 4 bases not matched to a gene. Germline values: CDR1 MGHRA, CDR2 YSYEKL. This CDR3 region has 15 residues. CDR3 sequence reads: CASSQADRATYEQYF. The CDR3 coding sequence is TGCGCCAGCAGCCAAGCGGACAGGGCGACCTACGAGCAGTACTTC.

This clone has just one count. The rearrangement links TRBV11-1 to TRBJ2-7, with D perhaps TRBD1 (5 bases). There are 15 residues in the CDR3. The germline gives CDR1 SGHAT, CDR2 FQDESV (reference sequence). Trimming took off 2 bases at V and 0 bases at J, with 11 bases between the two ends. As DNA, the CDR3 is TGTGCCAGCAGCTTAAATAGTAGGGGCTCCTACGAGCAGTACTTC. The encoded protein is CASSLNSRGSYEQYF. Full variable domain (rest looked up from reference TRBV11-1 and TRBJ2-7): EAEVAQSPRYKITEKSQAVAFWCDPISGHATLYWYRQILGQGPELLVQFQDESVVDDSQLPKDRFSAERLKGVDSTLKIQPAELGDSAMYLCASSLNSRGSYEQYFGPGTRLTVT.

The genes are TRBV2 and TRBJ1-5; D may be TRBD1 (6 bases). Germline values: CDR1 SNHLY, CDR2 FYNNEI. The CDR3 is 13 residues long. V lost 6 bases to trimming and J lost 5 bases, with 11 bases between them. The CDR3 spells CASRRQEDQPQHF. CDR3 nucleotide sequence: TGTGCCAGCAGAAGACAGGAAGATCAGCCCCAGCATTTT.

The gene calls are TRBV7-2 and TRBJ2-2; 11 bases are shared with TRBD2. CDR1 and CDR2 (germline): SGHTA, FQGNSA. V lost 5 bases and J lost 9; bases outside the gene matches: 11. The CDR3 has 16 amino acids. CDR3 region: CASSPGATSGGRELFF. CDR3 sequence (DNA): TGTGCCAGCAGCCCAGGGGCCACTAGCGGGGGAAGGGAGCTGTTTTTT.

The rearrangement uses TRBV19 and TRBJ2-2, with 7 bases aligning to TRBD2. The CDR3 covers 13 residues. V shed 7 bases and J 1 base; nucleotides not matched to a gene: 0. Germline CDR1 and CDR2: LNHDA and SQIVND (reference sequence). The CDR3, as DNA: TGTGCCAGTAAGCGGGAGAACACCGGGGAGCTGTTTTTT. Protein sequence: CASKRENTGELFF.

CDR3 residues: CASGEGQGDYGYTF. The CDR3 DNA follows: TGTGCCAGTGGAGAGGGACAGGGAGACTATGGCTACACCTTC. The rearrangement uses TRBV19 and TRBJ1-2; 9 bases fit TRBD1. The length of the CDR3 is 14 residues. With 8 bases clipped from V and 3 bases from J, the junction kept 7 bases outside the gene matches. Germline CDR1 and CDR2: LNHDA and SQIVND (reference sequence).

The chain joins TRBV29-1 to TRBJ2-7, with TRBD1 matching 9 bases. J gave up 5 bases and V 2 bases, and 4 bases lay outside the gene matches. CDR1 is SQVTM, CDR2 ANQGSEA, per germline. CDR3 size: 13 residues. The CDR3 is CSVEKGTGNEQYF. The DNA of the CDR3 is TGCAGCGTTGAAAAGGGGACAGGGAACGAGCAGTACTTC.

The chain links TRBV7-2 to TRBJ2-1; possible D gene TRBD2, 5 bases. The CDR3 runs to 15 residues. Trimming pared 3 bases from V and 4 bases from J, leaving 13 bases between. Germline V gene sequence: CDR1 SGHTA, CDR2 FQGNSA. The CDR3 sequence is CASSLVEVGYNEQFF. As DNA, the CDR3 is TGTGCCAGCAGCTTGGTGGAGGTCGGTTACAATGAGCAGTTCTTC.

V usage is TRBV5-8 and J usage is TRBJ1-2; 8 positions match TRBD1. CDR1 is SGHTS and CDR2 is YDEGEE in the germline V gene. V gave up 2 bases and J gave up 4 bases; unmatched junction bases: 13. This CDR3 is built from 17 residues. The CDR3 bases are TGTGCCAGCAGCTTACCGGTGACAGGGGATAGCGCCTATGGCTACACCTTC. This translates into CASSLPVTGDSAYGYTF.

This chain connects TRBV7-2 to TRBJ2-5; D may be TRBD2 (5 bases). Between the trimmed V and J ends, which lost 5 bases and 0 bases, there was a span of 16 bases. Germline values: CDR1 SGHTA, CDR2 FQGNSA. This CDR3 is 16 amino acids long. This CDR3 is CASSPMASLYQETQYF. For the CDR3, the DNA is TGTGCCAGCAGCCCCATGGCTAGCCTGTACCAAGAGACCCAGTACTTC.

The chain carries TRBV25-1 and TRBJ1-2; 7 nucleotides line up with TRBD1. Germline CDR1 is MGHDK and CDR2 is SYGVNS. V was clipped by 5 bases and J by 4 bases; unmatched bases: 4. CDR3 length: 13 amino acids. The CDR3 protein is CASSQGQIYGYTF. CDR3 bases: TGTGCCAGCAGTCAGGGACAGATCTATGGCTACACCTTC.

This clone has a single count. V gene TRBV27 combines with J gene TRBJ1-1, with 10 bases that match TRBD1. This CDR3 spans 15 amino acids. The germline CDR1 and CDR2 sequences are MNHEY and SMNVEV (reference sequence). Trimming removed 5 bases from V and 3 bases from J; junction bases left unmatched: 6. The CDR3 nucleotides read TGTGCCAGCAGTGAGACAGGGGGCGTATACACTGAAGCTTTCTTT. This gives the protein CASSETGGVYTEAFF.

In DNA form, the CDR3 reads TGTGCCACCCGAGGGGGCTCCTACGAGCAGTACTTC. Its translation is CATRGGSYEQYF. This rearrangement joins TRBV15 to TRBJ2-7; a weak D match, TRBD1 (6 bases). Trimming removed 8 bases from V and 0 bases from J, with 8 bases in between. The V gene's germline CDR1 is LNHNV and CDR2 YYDKDF (reference sequence). This CDR3 comprises 12 residues.

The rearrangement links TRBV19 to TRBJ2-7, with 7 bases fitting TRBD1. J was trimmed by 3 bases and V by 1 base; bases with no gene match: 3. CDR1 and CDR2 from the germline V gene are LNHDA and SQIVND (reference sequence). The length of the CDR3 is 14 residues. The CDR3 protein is CASSIGQGFYEQYF. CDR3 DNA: TGTGCCAGTAGTATAGGACAGGGATTCTACGAGCAGTACTTC.

Here the CDR3 DNA reads TGTGCCAGCAGTTTGAGCCCGAGAGTTACTTCACCCCTCCACTTT. Its protein is CASSLSPRVTSPLHF. The chain links TRBV27 to TRBJ1-6; no definite D call. V lost 3 bases and J lost 9, with 15 bases in between. This CDR3 region has 15 residues. CDR1 is MNHEY, CDR2 SMNVEV, per germline (reference sequence).